One and the same sample provided the 13 T cell receptor beta chains below, sequenced in a study of T cells in tuberculosis. Sequenced by immunoSEQ multiplex PCR; TCRdb stores in-frame clones only, minus some. This table has tens of thousands of clones, approximately 90% appearing once. Material: PBMCs. These receptors were collected from a donor aged 10-29 years with latent tuberculosis or without tuberculosis infection.

The chain has TRBV7-6 and TRBJ2-3; no reliable D call. V was trimmed by 5 bases and J by 0 bases, leaving 3 bases between them. The CDR3 loop spans 12 amino acids. Germline V gene sequence: CDR1 SGHVS, CDR2 FNYEAQ. The CDR3 sequence is CASSTSTDTQYF. For the CDR3, the DNA is TGTGCCAGCAGCACTAGCACAGATACGCAGTATTTT.

The chain couples TRBV27 to TRBJ1-1, with D perhaps matching TRBD1 (6 bases). Germline V lookup: CDR1 MNHEY, CDR2 SMNVEV (reference sequence). The ends were cut back, 6 bases at V and 1 base at J, with 12 bases in the middle. The CDR3 spans 14 residues. CDR3 loop: CASSLPGENTEAFF. The CDR3 region has the DNA TGTGCCAGCAGCCTCCCAGGGGAGAACACTGAAGCTTTCTTT.

This clone appeared a few times. The chain carries TRBV9 and TRBJ1-1; 8 nucleotides agree with TRBD1. Trimming removed 0 bases from V and 4 bases from J; junction bases left unmatched: 5. The CDR3 is made up of 15 amino acids. CDR1 is SGDLS and CDR2 is YYNGEE in the germline V gene. CDR3 DNA sequence: TGTGCCAGCAGCGTAGGGCCAGGGGGCATCACTGAAGCTTTCTTT. Translating gives CASSVGPGGITEAFF.

This clone was detected once. The CDR3: CSVPLKQGILNTEAFF. CDR3 coding DNA: TGCAGCGTTCCTCTTAAACAGGGAATACTAAACACTGAAGCTTTCTTT. This rearrangement joins TRBV29-1 to TRBJ1-1, with D perhaps TRBD1 (6 bases). Germline V gene data show CDR1 as SQVTM and CDR2 as ANQGSEA. The CDR3 extends over 16 amino acids. V was trimmed by 5 bases and J by 2 bases, leaving 21 bases between them. Full variable domain (missing parts from reference TRBV29-1 and TRBJ1-1): SAVISQKPSRDICQRGTSLTIQCQVDSQVTMMFWYRQQPGQSLTLIATANQGSEATYESGFVIDKFPISRPNLTFSTLTVSNMSPEDSSIYLCSVPLKQGILNTEAFFGQGTRLTVV.

The rearrangement links TRBV10-3 to TRBJ2-2; no firm D call. V was pared by 7 bases and J by 6 bases, with 12 bases between. Looked up from germline, CDR1 is ENHRY and CDR2 is SYGVKD. CDR3 length equals 13 residues. The CDR3 loop is CAIKATVPGELFF. CDR3 DNA: TGTGCCATCAAGGCTACAGTGCCCGGGGAGCTGTTTTTT.

The V and J genes are TRBV4-2 and TRBJ2-5, with D possibly matching TRBD2 (6 bases). The CDR3 runs to 18 residues. Trimming removed 3 bases from V and 0 bases from J, with 20 bases in between. Germline loops: CDR1 LGHNA, CDR2 YNFKEQ. DNA for the CDR3: TGTGCCAGCAGCCAGCCAAGGGCGGGACGGGTAAACCAAGAGACCCAGTACTTC. Translation: CASSQPRAGRVNQETQYF.

The V and J genes are TRBV9 and TRBJ2-7, with D perhaps TRBD1 (7 bases). Between the trimmed V and J ends, which lost 3 bases and 5 bases, there was a span of 24 bases. Germline CDR1 and CDR2: SGDLS and YYNGEE. The CDR3 has 17 residues. The CDR3: CASSGGSRGTVYDEQYF. The CDR3 region has the DNA TGTGCCAGCAGCGGAGGGAGCCGGGGGACAGTGTATGACGAGCAGTACTTC.

The chain couples TRBV19 to TRBJ2-5, with a tentative D call TRBD2 (5 bases). V was pared by 3 bases and J by 2 bases, with 7 bases between. The CDR3 is made up of 13 amino acids. Germline lookup yields CDR1 LNHDA and CDR2 SQIVND (reference sequence). In DNA form, the CDR3 reads TGTGCCAGTAGTATTCGGGAACAAGAGACCCAGTACTTC. It is translated as CASSIREQETQYF.

V usage is TRBV6-1 and J usage is TRBJ1-4; no firm D call. The CDR3 sequence is 12 residues long. V was clipped by 8 bases and J by 4 bases, with 8 bases between them. Per germline, CDR1 MNHNS and CDR2 SASEGT. In DNA, the CDR3 is TGTGCCAGCTCGGGAAGTAATGAAAAACTGTTTTTT. It translates to CASSGSNEKLFF.

J is TRBJ2-1 and V is TRBV10-3; 8 bases fit TRBD1. With 2 bases clipped from V and 6 bases from J, the junction kept 9 bases outside the gene matches. Germline CDR1 reads ENHRY; CDR2 reads SYGVKD. The CDR3 sequence is 16 residues long. The CDR3 loop is CAISEQGANAGNEQFF. The CDR3 DNA is TGTGCCATCAGTGAGCAGGGGGCTAACGCCGGCAATGAGCAGTTCTTC.

V usage is TRBV19 and J usage is TRBJ1-2; tentatively, D is TRBD1 (6 bases). From germline, CDR1 is LNHDA and CDR2 SQIVND (reference sequence). The length of the CDR3 is 15 residues. The V end was cut by 5 bases, the J end by 2 bases, with 15 bases between. The CDR3 nucleotides read TGTGCCAGTAGTTCACCTGGTAGGGGGAACTATGGCTACACCTTC. Its protein product is CASSSPGRGNYGYTF.

The J gene is TRBJ2-7, the V gene TRBV5-1, with 10 bases lining up with TRBD2. The CDR3 has 15 residues. The V gene end was trimmed by 3 bases and the J gene end by 5 bases; junction bases not matched to a gene: 8. Per the germline V gene, CDR1 is SGHRS and CDR2 is YFSETQ. CDR3: CASSSTIAGGNEQYF. CDR3 nucleotides: TGCGCCAGCAGCTCAACGATAGCGGGAGGTAACGAGCAGTACTTC.

This sequence joins TRBV10-3 and TRBJ2-1; TRBD1 might be the D (6 bases). V lost 5 bases, J lost 0 bases, and 14 bases lay in between. The germline V gene encodes CDR1 ENHRY and CDR2 SYGVKD. The length of the CDR3 is 16 residues. CDR3 loop: CAISLGQLNSYNEQFF. Written as DNA, the CDR3 is TGTGCCATCAGTCTTGGACAGTTAAACTCCTACAATGAGCAGTTCTTC.